Shown below are 18 T cell receptor beta chains from a single sample sequenced in a study of T cells expressing NK-cell markers. TCRdb reprocessed the 5' RACE reads; each CDR3 protein has one entry and no DNA is given. The table for this sample gives hundreds of thousands of distinct CDR3 sequences. Material for sequencing was blood T cells: a sorted CD56 or NKG2C T cell subset, CD4+ or CD8+ T cells, or bulk PBMC T cells (not recorded which). These receptors came from a young man in good health.

This sequence joins TRBV10-3 and TRBJ2-1; TCRdb picks TRBD1, but there is no DNA to check that call. CDR1 and CDR2 from the germline V gene are ENHRY and SYGVKD. The CDR3 covers 16 residues. This chain's CDR3 is CAISGDRDRGANEQFF.

The chain carries TRBV15 and TRBJ2-5; TCRdb proposes TRBD2, but this gene call is untestable without DNA. CDR1 LNHNV and CDR2 YYDKDF come from the germline V gene (reference sequence). CDR3 length equals 16 residues. CDR3 region: CATSGISGTAGETQYF.

This chain links TRBV11-2 with TRBJ2-3. CDR1 and CDR2 (germline): SGHAT, FQNNGV. The CDR3 runs 16 residues. The CDR3 loop is CASSEDRTGSTDTQYF.

The chain carries TRBV3-1 and TRBJ2-5. In germline, CDR1 is LGHDT, CDR2 YNNKEL (reference sequence). The CDR3 extends over 12 amino acids. CDR3 in amino acids: CASTQGWETQYF.

The J gene is TRBJ2-7, the V gene TRBV7-2. The CDR3 covers 12 residues. Germline CDR1 is SGHTA and CDR2 is FQGNSA. The CDR3 loop reads CASSPNKYEQYF.

V and J are TRBV10-3 and TRBJ2-1; TCRdb names TRBD2, which stays unverified in the absence of DNA. Germline values: CDR1 ENHRY, CDR2 SYGVKD. This CDR3 comprises 16 residues. The CDR3 protein is CAISVPGLAVYNEQFF.

The chain combines TRBV20-1 with TRBJ2-7; the D gene TCRdb calls, TRBD1, cannot be checked with no DNA. The CDR3 is 14 residues long. Germline V CDR1 and CDR2: DFQATT, SNEGSKA (reference sequence). CDR3 region: CSADHRDSSYEQYF.

The chain employs TRBV6-2 or TRBV6-3 and TRBJ2-1; TCRdb's assignment of TRBD2 cannot be checked, as there is no DNA. Germline lookup yields CDR1 MNHEY and CDR2 SVGEGT. CDR3 length: 14 amino acids. CDR3 sequence reads: CASSTRVRSNEQFF.

The rearrangement links TRBV6-1 to TRBJ2-7. Germline V gene sequence: CDR1 MNHNS, CDR2 SASEGT. This CDR3 is built from 14 residues. The CDR3 spells CASSEGSTPYEQYF.

The CDR3 region is CASSPKPEQFF. The rearrangement uses TRBV7-9 and TRBJ2-1. Germline CDR1 is SEHNR and CDR2 is FQNEAQ (reference sequence). CDR3 length equals 11 residues.

V gene TRBV12-3 or TRBV12-4 combines with J gene TRBJ1-6; as DNA is missing, the TRBD1 call by TCRdb cannot be tested. This CDR3 comprises 14 residues. CDR3: CASRPRQGNSPLHF.

This chain uses TRBV2 with TRBJ1-5. Germline CDR1 reads SNHLY; CDR2 reads FYNNEI. The CDR3 runs to 15 residues. The CDR3 region is CASSELGSANQPQHF.

The J gene is TRBJ1-1, the V gene TRBV7-2. Germline CDR1 reads SGHTA; CDR2 reads FQGNSA. CDR3 length equals 15 residues. The CDR3 loop reads CASRLSGPSGTEAFF.

The chain is built from TRBV9 and TRBJ2-3. Germline V gene sequence: CDR1 SGDLS, CDR2 YYNGEE. CDR3 length: 13 amino acids. The CDR3: CASSVVAADTQYF.

The rearrangement links TRBV20-1 to TRBJ2-3; lacking DNA, the TRBD1 call made by TCRdb goes unchecked. Germline loops: CDR1 DFQATT, CDR2 SNEGSKA (reference sequence). The CDR3 is made up of 11 amino acids. The CDR3 sequence: CSASQGDTQYF.

The chain uses TRBV6-1 and TRBJ2-1; TCRdb lists TRBD2, though no DNA is available to test this call. The V gene's germline CDR1 is MNHNS and CDR2 SASEGT. This CDR3 has 16 amino acids. The CDR3 here is CASSEFGGSLYNEQFF.

The rearrangement uses TRBV7-8 and TRBJ1-5. The germline CDR1 and CDR2 sequences are SGHVS and FQNEAQ. The CDR3 runs to 15 residues. CDR3 amino acids: CASSPGGDRAQPQHF.

This chain connects TRBV20-1 to TRBJ2-7; TCRdb returns TRBD1, unconfirmable since there is no DNA. The CDR3 spans 20 residues. CDR1 DFQATT and CDR2 SNEGSKA come from the germline V gene (reference sequence). The CDR3 reads CSAGGLLTGSYTISSYEQYF.